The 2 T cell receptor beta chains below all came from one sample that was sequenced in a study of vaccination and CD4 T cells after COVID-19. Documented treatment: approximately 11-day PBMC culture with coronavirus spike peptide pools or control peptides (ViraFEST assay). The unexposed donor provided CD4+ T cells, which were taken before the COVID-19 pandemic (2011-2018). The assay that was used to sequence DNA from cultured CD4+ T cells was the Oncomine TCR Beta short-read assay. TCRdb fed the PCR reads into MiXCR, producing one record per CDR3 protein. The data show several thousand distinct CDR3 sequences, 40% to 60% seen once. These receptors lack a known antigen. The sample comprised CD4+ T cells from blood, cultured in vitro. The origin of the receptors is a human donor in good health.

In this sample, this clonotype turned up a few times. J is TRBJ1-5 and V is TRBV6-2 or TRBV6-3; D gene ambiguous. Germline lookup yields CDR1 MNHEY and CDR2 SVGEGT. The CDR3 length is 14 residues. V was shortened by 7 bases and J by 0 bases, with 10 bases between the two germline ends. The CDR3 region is CASIEGGSNQPQHF. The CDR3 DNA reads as TGTGCCAGCATTGAGGGTGGTAGCAATCAGCCCCAGCATTTT.

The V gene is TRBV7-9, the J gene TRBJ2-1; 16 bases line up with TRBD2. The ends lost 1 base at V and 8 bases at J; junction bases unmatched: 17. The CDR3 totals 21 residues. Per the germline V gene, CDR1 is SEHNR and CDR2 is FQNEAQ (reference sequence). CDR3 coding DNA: TGTGCCAGCAGCTTAGGAACCGGGACTAGCGGGAGGGCCGGATTTATTGATGAGCAGTTCTTC. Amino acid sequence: CASSLGTGTSGRAGFIDEQFF.